This T cell receptor beta chain was recorded in a study of high-grade serous ovarian cancer treatment subgroups. Generated by immunoSEQ multiplex PCR, the TCRdb table keeps only in-frame clones and is missing some. This sample carries around 9,300 clones, 70% to 80% of them seen once, and the ten largest clones take around 6.6%. CDR3 length: 16 amino acids. Trimming removed 0 bases at V and 6 bases at J, with 15 bases between. Germline CDR1 and CDR2: KGHSH and LQKENI. Tumor tissue was taken before any definitive surgery or chemotherapy was given. V usage is TRBV18 and J usage is TRBJ1-5, with D maybe TRBD1 (6 bases). This TCR came from a human donor with high-grade serous ovarian cancer. The specimen sequenced was tumor tissue. DNA for the CDR3: TGTGCCAGCTCACCACCGGGTCTACAGGGAAGTCAGCCCCAGCATTTT. Its translation: CASSPPGLQGSQPQHF. Supplemented by reference TRBV18 and TRBJ1-5, the full variable domain reads NAGVMQNPRHLVRRRGQEARLRCSPMKGHSHVYWYRQLPEEGLKFMVYLQKENIIDESGMPKERFSAEFPKEGPSILRIQQVVRGDSAAYFCASSPPGLQGSQPQHFGDGTRLSIL.